Sequencing of this T cell receptor beta chain was carried out in a study of PD-L1 blockade in urothelial cancer. Study overall: At 3 weeks after treatment start (second dose) and again at 6 weeks, blood was analyzed. Typically, measured as a median, blood samples had about 140,000 T cells.

This clone was seen a single time. Enrolled patients showed locally advanced or metastatic urothelial carcinoma. The table came from immunoSEQ multiplex PCR; TCRdb's copy has only in-frame clones and leaves some out. The table includes 60,000 to 85,000 clones, about nine tenths detected once. V lost 3 bases, J lost 7 bases, and 16 bases lay in between. Germline V gives CDR1 KGHSH, CDR2 LQKENI. CDR3 size: 16 residues. The chain is built from TRBV18 and TRBJ1-6, with D maybe TRBD1 (6 bases). The receptor comes from a woman in her 70s with urothelial cancer. This material consisted of PBMCs, taken around atezolizumab (anti-PD-L1) treatment. The CDR3 DNA is TGTGCCAGCTCACCCCTACAGGGCCCTTCGAATTCACCCCTCCACTTT. It specifies CASSPLQGPSNSPLHF.